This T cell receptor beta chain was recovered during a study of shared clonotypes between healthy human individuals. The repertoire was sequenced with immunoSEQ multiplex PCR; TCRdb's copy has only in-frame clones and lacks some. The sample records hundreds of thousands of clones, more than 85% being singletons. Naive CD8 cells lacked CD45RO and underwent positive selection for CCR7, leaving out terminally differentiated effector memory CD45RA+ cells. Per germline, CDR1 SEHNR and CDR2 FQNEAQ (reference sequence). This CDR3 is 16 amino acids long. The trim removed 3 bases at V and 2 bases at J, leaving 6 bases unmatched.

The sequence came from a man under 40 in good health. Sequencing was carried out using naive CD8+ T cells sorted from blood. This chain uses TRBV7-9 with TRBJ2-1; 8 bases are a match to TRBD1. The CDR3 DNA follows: TGTGCCAGCAGCTTGAGGCGACAGGGGCCCTACAATGAGCAGTTCTTC. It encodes CASSLRRQGPYNEQFF.